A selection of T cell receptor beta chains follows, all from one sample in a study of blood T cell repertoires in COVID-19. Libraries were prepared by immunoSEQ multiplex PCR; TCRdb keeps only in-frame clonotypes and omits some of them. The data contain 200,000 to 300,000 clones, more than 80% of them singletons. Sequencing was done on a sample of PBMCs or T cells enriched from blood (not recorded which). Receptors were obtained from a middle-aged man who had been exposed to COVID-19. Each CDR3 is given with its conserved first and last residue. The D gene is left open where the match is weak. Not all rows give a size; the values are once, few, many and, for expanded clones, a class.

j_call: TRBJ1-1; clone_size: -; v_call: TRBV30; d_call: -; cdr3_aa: CAWRTGLNTEAFF; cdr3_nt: TGTGCCTGGAGGACAGGACTCAACACTGAAGCTTTCTTT
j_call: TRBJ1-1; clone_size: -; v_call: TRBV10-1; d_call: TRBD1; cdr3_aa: CASSMGQKPMNTEAFF; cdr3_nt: TGCGCCAGCAGCATGGGACAGAAGCCAATGAACACTGAAGCTTTCTTT
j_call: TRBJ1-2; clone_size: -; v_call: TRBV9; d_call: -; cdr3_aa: CASSVDQGNYGYTF; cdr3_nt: TGTGCCAGCAGCGTAGATCAGGGAAACTATGGCTACACCTTC
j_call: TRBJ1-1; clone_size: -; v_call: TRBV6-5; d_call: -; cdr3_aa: CASSYSGGVAEAFF; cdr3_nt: TGTGCCAGCAGTTACTCAGGGGGGGTGGCTGAAGCTTTCTTT
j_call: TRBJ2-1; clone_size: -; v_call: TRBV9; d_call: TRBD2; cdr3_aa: CASSRSAGVGNEQFF; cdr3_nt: TGTGCCAGCAGCCGATCTGCGGGAGTAGGAAATGAGCAGTTCTTC
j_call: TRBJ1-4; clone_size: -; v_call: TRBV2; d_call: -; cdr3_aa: CASNGNRASNEKLFF; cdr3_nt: TGTGCCAGCAATGGGAACAGGGCCAGTAATGAAAAACTGTTTTTT
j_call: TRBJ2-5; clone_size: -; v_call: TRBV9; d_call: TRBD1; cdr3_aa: CASSVRQGETQYF; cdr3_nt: TGTGCCAGCAGCGTCCGACAGGGGGAGACCCAGTACTTC
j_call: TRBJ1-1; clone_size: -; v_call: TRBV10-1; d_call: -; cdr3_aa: CASSERQANEAFF; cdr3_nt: TGCGCCAGCAGTGAAAGACAGGCTAATGAAGCTTTCTTT
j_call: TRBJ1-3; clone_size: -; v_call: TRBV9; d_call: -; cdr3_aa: CASSVDMVLGAGNTIYF; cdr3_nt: TGTGCCAGCAGCGTAGATATGGTCCTGGGAGCTGGAAACACCATATATTTT
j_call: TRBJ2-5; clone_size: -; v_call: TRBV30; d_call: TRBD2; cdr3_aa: CAWSLSSGRKTQYF; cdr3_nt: TGTGCCTGGAGTTTGTCTAGCGGGAGAAAGACCCAGTACTTC
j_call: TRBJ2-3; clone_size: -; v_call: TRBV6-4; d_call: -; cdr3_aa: CASSDQGGFTDTQYF; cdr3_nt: TGTGCCAGCAGTGACCAGGGCGGATTCACAGATACGCAGTATTTT
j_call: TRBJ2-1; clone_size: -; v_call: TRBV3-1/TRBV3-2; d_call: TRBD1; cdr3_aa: CASSLQGATYNEQFF; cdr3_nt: TGTGCCAGCAGCCTTCAGGGGGCGACCTACAATGAGCAGTTCTTC
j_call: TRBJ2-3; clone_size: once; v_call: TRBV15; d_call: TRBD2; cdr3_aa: CATSAHLEAGGPNTQYF; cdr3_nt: TGTGCCACCAGCGCTCACCTAGAAGCGGGAGGGCCAAATACGCAGTATTTT
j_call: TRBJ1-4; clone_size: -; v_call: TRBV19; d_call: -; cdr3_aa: CASNNPATNEKLFF; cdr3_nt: TGTGCCAGTAATAATCCGGCAACTAATGAAAAACTGTTTTTT
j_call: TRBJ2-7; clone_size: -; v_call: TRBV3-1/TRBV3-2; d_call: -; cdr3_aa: CASRSAYEQYF; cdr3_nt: TGTGCCAGCAGGTCCGCCTACGAGCAGTACTTC
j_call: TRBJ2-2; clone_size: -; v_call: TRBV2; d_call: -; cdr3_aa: CASTPSSGTGELFF; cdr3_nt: TGTGCCAGCACACCTTCGTCGGGCACCGGGGAGCTGTTTTTT
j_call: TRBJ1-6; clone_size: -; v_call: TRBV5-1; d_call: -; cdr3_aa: CASSDLAGKSSYNSPLHF; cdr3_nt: TGCGCCAGCAGCGATTTGGCGGGGAAGAGCTCCTATAATTCACCCCTCCACTTT
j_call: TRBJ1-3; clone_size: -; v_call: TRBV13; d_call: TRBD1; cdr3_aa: CASSPGQGGSGNTIYF; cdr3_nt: TGTGCCAGCAGCCCCGGACAGGGAGGCTCTGGAAACACCATATATTTT
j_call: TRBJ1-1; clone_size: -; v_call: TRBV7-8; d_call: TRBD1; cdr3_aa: CASSLGRRTGLLNTEAFF; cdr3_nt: TGTGCCAGCAGCTTAGGACGTAGGACAGGCCTCCTGAACACTGAAGCTTTCTTT
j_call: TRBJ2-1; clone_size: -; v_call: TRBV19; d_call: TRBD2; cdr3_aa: CASSPLAGGPLNEQFF; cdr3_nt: TGTGCCAGTAGTCCACTAGCGGGGGGGCCACTAAATGAGCAGTTCTTC
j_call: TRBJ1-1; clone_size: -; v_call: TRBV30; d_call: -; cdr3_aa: CAWSRGPGTHTEAFF; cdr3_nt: TGTGCCTGGAGTAGAGGGCCAGGTACACACACTGAAGCTTTCTTT
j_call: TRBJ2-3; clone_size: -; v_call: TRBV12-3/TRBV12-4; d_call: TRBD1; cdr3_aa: CASRGQVSDTQYF; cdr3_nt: TGTGCCAGCAGGGGACAGGTTTCAGATACGCAGTATTTT
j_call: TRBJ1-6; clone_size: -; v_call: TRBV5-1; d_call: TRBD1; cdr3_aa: CASSPGTAISPLHF; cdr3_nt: TGCGCCAGCAGCCCCGGGACAGCTATTTCACCCCTCCACTTT
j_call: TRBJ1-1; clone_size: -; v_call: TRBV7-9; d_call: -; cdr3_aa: CASSPSGGEVAFF; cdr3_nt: TGTGCCAGCAGCCCTTCGGGAGGGGAGGTAGCTTTCTTT
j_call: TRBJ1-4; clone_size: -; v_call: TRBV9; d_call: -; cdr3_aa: CASSPGGVSTNEKLFF; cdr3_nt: TGTGCCAGCAGCCCCGGCGGGGTTTCAACTAATGAAAAACTGTTTTTT
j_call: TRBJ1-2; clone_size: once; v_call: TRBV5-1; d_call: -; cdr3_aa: CASSHPGANYGYTF; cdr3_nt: TGCGCCAGCAGCCACCCGGGGGCTAACTATGGCTACACCTTC
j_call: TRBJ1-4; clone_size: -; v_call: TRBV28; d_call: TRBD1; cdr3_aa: CASRGTAPHNNEKLFF; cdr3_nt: TGTGCCAGCAGAGGGACAGCGCCTCATAATAATGAAAAACTGTTTTTT
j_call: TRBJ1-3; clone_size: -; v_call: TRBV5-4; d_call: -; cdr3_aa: CASSLALSTGNTIYF; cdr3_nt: TGTGCCAGCAGCTTGGCTCTGAGTACTGGAAACACCATATATTTT
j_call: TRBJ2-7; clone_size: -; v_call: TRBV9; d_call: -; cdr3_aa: CASSGGAGDISYEQYF; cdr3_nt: TGTGCCAGCAGCGGTGGGGCAGGGGATATATCCTACGAGCAGTACTTC
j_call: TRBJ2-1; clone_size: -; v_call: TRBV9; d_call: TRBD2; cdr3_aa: CASSVAPRDYNNEQFF; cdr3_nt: TGTGCCAGCAGCGTAGCCCCCCGGGACTATAACAATGAGCAGTTCTTC
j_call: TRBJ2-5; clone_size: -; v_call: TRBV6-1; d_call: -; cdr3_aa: CASSELWGRETQYF; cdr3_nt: TGTGCCAGCAGTGAATTGTGGGGCCGGGAGACCCAGTACTTC
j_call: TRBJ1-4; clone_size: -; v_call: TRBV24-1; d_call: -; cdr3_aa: CATSSGGVSEKLFF; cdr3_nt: TGTGCCACCAGCTCGGGGGGCGTGAGTGAAAAACTGTTTTTT
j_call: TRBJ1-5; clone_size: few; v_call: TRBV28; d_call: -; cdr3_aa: CASSSGSFSNQPQHF; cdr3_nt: TGTGCCAGCAGTTCGGGATCGTTTAGCAATCAGCCCCAGCATTTT
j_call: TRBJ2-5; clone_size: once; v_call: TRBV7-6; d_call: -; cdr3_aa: CASSQRYRVRETQYF; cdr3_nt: TGTGCCAGCAGCCAAAGATACAGGGTTCGTGAGACCCAGTACTTC
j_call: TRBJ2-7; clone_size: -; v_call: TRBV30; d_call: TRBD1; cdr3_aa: CAWNGQGRSYEQYF; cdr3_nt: TGTGCCTGGAATGGACAGGGGCGCTCCTACGAGCAGTACTTC
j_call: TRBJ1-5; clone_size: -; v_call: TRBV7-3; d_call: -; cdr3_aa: CASSLDSDQPQHF; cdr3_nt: TGTGCCAGCAGCTTAGACAGCGATCAGCCCCAGCATTTT
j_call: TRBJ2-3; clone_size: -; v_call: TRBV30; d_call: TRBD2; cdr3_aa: CAWRDRTGLAGPTDTQYF; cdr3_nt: TGTGCCTGGAGAGACAGAACAGGACTAGCGGGGCCCACAGATACGCAGTATTTT
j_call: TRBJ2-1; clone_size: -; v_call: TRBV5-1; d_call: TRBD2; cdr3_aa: CASSFTSVPYNEQFF; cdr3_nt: TGCGCCAGCAGCTTCACTAGCGTTCCCTACAATGAGCAGTTCTTC
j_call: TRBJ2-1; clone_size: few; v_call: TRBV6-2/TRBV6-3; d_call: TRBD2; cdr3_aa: CASSTLAGGPQGSYNEQFF; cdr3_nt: TGTGCCAGCAGTACCCTAGCGGGAGGGCCTCAGGGGTCCTACAATGAGCAGTTCTTC
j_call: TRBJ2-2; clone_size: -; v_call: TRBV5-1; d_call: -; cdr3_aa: CASGRQKNTGELFF; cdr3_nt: TGCGCCAGCGGTAGACAGAAGAACACCGGGGAGCTGTTTTTT
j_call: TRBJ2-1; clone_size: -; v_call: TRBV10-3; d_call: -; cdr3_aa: CAIRPGHVLNEQFF; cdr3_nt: TGTGCCATCAGACCGGGACACGTTCTGAATGAGCAGTTCTTC
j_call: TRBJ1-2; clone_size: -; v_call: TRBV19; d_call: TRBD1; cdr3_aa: CASSNRDSGLYGYTF; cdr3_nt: TGTGCCAGTAGTAACAGGGACAGCGGATTATATGGCTACACCTTC
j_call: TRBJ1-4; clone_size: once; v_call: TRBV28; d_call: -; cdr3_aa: CASIGQLNEKLFF; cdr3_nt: TGTGCCAGCATAGGACAGCTTAATGAAAAACTGTTTTTT
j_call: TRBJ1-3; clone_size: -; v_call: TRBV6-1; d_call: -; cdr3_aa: CASSEIQGWANTIYF; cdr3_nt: TGTGCCAGCAGTGAGATACAGGGTTGGGCAAACACCATATATTTT
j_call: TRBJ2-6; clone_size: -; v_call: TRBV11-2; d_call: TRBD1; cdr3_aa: CASSLIRGTGANVLTF; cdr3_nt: TGTGCCAGCAGCTTAATCAGGGGGACTGGGGCCAACGTCCTGACTTTC
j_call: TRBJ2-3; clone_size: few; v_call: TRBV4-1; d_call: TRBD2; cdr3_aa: CASSPRREYSDTQYF; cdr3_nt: TGCGCCAGCAGTCCGAGGCGGGAGTATTCAGATACGCAGTATTTT
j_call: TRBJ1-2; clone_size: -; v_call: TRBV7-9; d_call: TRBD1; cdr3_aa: CASSLGTGFNGYTF; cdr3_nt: TGTGCCAGCAGCTTAGGGACAGGGTTTAATGGCTACACCTTC
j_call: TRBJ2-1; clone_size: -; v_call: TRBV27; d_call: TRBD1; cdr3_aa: CASSSATGGGNEQFF; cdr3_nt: TGTGCCAGCAGTTCGGCGACAGGGGGAGGCAATGAGCAGTTCTTC
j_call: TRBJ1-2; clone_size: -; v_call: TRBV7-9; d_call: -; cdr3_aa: CASSLEGGRTNYGYTF; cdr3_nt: TGTGCCAGCAGCTTAGAGGGAGGCAGAACTAACTATGGCTACACCTTC
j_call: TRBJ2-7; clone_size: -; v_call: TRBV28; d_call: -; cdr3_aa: CASSLAGADEQYF; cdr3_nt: TGTGCCAGCAGTTTAGCAGGGGCAGACGAGCAGTACTTC
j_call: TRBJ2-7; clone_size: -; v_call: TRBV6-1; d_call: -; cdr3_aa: CASSDRNTYEQYF; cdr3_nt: TGTGCCAGCAGTGACAGGAATACCTACGAGCAGTACTTC